The 3 T cell receptor beta chains presented below share a single source sample, sequenced in a study of control samples from healthy donors and cancer patients. Here immunoSEQ multiplex PCR was the method, and the copy in TCRdb shows in-frame clones only, minus some. The profile covers some 150,000 clones, with 89% appearing a single time and around 4.7% taken by the ten largest. Sequenced material: blood. The receptors here all came from a man younger than 40 in good health.

This clone was seen a handful of times. This chain connects TRBV30 to TRBJ1-1, with D possibly TRBD1 on 5 matching bases. V shed 4 bases and J shed 1 base, with 10 bases lying between them. The germline V gene has CDR1 GTSNPN and CDR2 SVGIG (reference sequence). This CDR3 comprises 13 residues. The CDR3: CAWTLGQNTEAFF. The CDR3 DNA follows: TGTGCCTGGACTCTGGGGCAGAACACTGAAGCTTTCTTT.

V and J are TRBV3-1 (or the pseudogene TRBV3-2) and TRBJ2-1, with D tentatively TRBD1 (6 bases). The germline CDR1 and CDR2 sequences are LGHDT and YNNKEL (reference sequence). Trimming cost V 4 bases and J 6 bases, with 19 bases left between them. There are 16 residues in the CDR3. As DNA, the CDR3 is TGTGCCAGCAGCCGTATCTCCGGGACAAGCACCAATGAGCAGTTCTTC. Its translation: CASSRISGTSTNEQFF.

V usage is TRBV15 and J usage is TRBJ1-4, with no clear D. The CDR3 contains 14 residues. Deletions cut 1 base from V and 8 bases from J, with 11 bases between. CDR1 is LNHNV and CDR2 is YYDKDF in the germline V gene (reference sequence). CDR3 sequence: CATSRGETREKLFF. The CDR3 region has the DNA TGTGCCACCAGCAGAGGGGAGACTAGAGAAAAACTGTTTTTT.